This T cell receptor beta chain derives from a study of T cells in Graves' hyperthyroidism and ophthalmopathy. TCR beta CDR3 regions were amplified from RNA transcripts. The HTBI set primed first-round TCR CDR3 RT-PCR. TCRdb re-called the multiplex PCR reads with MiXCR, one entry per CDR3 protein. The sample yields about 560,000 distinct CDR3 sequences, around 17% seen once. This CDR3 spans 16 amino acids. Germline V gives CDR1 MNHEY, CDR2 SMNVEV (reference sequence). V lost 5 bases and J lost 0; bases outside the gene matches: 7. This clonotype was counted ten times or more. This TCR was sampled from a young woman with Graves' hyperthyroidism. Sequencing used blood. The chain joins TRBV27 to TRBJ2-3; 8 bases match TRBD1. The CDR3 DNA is TGTGCCAGCAGTACCCGACAGGGGACTAGCACAGATACGCAGTATTTT. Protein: CASSTRQGTSTDTQYF.